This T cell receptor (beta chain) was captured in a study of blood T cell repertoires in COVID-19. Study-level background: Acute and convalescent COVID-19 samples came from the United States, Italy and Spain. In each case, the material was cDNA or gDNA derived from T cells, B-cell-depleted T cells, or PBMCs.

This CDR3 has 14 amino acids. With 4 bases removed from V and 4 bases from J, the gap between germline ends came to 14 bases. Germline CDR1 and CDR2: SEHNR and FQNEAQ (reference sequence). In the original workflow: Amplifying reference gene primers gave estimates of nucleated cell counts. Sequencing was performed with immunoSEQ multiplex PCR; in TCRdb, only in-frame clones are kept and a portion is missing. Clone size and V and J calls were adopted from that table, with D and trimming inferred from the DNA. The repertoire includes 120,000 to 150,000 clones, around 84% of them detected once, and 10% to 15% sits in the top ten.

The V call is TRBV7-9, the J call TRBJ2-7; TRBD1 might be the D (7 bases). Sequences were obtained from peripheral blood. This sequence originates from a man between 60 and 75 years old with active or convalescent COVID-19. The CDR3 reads CASSSSGGLYEQYF. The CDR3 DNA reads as TGTGCCAGCAGCTCCTCAGGGGGGCTATACGAGCAGTACTTC.